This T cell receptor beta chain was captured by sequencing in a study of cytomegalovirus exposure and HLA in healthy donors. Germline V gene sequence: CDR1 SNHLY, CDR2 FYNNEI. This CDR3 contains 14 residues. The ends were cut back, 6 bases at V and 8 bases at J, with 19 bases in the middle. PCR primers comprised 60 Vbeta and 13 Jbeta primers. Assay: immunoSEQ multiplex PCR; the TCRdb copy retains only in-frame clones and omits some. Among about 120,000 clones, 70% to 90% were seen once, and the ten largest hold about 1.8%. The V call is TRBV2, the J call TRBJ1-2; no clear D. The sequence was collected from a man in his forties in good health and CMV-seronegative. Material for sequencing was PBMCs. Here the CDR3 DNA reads TGTGCCAGCAGCATTGCCGGAGATCGTTGGGGCTACACCTTC. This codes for CASSIAGDRWGYTF.